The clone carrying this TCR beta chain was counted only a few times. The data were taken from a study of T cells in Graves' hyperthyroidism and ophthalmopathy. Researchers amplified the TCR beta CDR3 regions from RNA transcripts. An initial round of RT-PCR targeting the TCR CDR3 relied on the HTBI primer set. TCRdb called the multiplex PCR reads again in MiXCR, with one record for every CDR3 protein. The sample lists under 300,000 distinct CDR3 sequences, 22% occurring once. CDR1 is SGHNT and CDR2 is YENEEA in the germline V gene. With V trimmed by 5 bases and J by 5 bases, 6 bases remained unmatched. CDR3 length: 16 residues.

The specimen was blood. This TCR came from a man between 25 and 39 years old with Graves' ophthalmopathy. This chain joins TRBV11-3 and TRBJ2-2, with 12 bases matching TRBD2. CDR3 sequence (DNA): TGTGCCAGCAGCCCAGGACTAGCGGGGAAAACCGGGGAGCTGTTTTTT. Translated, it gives CASSPGLAGKTGELFF.